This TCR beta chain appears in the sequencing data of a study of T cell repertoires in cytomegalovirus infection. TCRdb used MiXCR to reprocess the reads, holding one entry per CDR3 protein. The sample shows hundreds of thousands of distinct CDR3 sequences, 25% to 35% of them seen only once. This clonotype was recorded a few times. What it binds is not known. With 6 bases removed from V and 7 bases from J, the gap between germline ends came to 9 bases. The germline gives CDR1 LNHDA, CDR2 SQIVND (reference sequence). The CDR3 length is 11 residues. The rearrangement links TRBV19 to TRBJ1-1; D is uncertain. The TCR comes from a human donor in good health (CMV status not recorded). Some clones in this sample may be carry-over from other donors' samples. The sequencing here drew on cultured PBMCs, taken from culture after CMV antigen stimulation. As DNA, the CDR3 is TGTGCCAGTAGCCAGCCCCGTGAAGCTTTCTTT. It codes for CASSQPREAFF.